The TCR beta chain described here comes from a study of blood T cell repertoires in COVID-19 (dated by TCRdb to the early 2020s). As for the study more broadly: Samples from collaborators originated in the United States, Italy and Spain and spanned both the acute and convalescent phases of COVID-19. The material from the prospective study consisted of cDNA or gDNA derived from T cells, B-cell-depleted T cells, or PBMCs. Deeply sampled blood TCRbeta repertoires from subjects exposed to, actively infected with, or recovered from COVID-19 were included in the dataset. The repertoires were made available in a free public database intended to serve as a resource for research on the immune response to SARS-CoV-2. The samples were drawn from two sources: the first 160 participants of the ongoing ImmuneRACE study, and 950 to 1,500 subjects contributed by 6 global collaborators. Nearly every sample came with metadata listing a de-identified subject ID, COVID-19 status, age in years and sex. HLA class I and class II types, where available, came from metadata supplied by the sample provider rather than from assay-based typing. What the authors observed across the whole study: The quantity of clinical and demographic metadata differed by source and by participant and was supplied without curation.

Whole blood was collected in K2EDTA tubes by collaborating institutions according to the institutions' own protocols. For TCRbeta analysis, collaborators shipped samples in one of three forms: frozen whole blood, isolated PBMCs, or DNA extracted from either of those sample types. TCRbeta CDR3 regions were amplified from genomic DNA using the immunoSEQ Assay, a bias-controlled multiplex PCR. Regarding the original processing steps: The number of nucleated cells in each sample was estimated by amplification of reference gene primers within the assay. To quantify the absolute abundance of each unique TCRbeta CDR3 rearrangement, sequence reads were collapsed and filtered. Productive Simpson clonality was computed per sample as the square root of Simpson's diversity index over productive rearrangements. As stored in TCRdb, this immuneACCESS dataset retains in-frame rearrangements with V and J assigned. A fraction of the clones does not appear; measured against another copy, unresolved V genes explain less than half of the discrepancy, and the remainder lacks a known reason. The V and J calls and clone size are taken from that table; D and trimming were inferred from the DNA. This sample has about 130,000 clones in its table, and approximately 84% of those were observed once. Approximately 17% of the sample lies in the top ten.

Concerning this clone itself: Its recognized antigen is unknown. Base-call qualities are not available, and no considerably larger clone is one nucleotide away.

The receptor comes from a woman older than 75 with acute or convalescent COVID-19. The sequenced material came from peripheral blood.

The sequenced DNA is TGTGCCAGCAGCCTTCTACAGGGGGCGGATACTGAAGCTTTCTTT. The translation is CASSLLQGADTEAFF. This sequence uses TRBV5-8 and TRBJ1-1; TRBD1 agrees with 9 junctional bases. The CDR3 numbers 15 residues from cysteine through phenylalanine. This entry keeps only the CDR3 DNA: 45 bases, framed from base 1. Sequences SGHTS (CDR1) and YDEGEE (CDR2) are obtained from the germline V gene. V trim: 4 bases; J trim: 5 bases; unmatched bases: 9.